This TCR beta chain was captured by sequencing in a study of blood T cells in healthy people across ages. Study outcomes and limitations: Naive T cell percentage showed a strong correlation with TCR beta diversity.

Looked up from germline, CDR1 is SNHLY and CDR2 is FYNNEI. This CDR3 is 14 amino acids long. V lost 6 bases and J 7 bases, leaving 18 bases between the germline ends. Next came a second PCR, run for about 6 to 12 cycles, which used a sample-barcoded 5' primer along with a J-beta primer mix. Unique molecular identifiers of 12 random nucleotides labeled each cDNA. Each CDR3 protein gets one entry after TCRdb re-called the 5' RACE reads with MiXCR. The top ten hold roughly 14% of the sample, which has approximately 1,000,000 distinct CDR3 sequences, roughly two fifths seen once. This clonotype was seen a few times. Its antigen is not known.

V and J are TRBV2 and TRBJ1-2, with TRBD1 as a possible D gene (6 bases). The material sequenced was blood. The sequence came from a man younger than 35 in good health. CDR3 region: CASSDQRQAIGYTF. CDR3 nucleotides: TGTGCCAGCAGCGACCAGAGACAGGCGATTGGCTACACCTTC.